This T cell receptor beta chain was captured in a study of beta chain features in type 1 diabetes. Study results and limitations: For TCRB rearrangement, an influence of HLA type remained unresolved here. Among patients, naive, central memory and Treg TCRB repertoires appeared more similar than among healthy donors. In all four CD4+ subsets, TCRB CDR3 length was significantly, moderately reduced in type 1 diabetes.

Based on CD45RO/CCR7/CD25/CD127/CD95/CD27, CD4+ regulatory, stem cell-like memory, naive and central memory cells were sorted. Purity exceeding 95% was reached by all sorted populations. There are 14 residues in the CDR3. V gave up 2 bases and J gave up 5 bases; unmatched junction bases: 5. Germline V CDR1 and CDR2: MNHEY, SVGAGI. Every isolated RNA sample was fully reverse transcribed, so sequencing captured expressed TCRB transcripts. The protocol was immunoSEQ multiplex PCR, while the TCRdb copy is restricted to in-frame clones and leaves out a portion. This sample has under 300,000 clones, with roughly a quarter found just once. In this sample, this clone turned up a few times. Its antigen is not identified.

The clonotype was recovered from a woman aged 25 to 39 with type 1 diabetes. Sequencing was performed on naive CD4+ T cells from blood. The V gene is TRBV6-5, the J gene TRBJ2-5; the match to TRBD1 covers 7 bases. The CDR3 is CASSYLDRVETQYF. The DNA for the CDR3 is TGTGCCAGCAGTTACCTCGACAGGGTTGAGACCCAGTACTTC.